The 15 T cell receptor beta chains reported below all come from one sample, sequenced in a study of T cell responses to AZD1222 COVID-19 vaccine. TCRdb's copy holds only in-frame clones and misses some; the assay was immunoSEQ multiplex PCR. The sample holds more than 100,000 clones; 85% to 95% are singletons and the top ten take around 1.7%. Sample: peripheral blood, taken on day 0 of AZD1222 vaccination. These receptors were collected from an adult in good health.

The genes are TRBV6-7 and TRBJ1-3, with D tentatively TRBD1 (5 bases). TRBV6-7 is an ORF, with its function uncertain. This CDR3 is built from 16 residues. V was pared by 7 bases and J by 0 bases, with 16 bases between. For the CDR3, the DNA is TGTGCCAGCATCGGAAGGAAAGGGGTCTCTGGAAACACCATATATTTT. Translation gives CASIGRKGVSGNTIYF.

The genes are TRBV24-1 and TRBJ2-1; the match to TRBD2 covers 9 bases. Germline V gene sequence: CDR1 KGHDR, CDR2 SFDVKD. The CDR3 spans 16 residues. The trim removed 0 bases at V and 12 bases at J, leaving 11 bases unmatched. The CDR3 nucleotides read TGTGCCACCAGTGATTTGGATAGCGGGGGAGCTTATTGGCAGTTCTTC. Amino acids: CATSDLDSGGAYWQFF.

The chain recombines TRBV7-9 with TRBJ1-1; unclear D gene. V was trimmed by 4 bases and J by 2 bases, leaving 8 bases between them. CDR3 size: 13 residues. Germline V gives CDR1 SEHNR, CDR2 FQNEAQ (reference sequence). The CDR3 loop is CASSSPINTEAFF. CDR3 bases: TGTGCCAGCAGCTCCCCCATAAACACTGAAGCTTTCTTT.

CDR3 residues: CATRVEGLRGYTF. The DNA for the CDR3 is TGTGCCACCCGTGTCGAGGGTCTGCGGGGCTACACCTTC. The chain couples TRBV19 to TRBJ1-2; D is ambiguous. CDR1 and CDR2 (germline): LNHDA, SQIVND (reference sequence). The CDR3 has 13 residues. V was clipped by 10 bases and J by 8 bases, with 20 bases between them.

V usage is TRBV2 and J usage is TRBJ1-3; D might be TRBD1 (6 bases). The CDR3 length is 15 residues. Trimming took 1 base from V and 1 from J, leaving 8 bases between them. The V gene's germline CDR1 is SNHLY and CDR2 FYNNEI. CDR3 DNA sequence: TGTGCCAGCAGTGAAGGAGACAGGTCTGGAAACACCATATATTTT. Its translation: CASSEGDRSGNTIYF.

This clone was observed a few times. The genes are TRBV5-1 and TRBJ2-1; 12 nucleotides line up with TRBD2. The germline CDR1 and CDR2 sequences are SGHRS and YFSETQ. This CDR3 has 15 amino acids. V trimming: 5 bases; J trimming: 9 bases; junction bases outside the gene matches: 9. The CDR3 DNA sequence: TGCGCCAGCAGTCCGACTAGCGGGAGTTTAGTTGAGCAGTTCTTC. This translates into CASSPTSGSLVEQFF. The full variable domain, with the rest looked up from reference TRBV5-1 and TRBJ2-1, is KAGVTQTPRYLIKTRGQQVTLSCSPISGHRSVSWYQQTPGQGLQFLFEYFSETQRNKGNFPGRFSGRQFSNSRSEMNVSTLELGDSALYLCASSPTSGSLVEQFFGPGTRLTVL.

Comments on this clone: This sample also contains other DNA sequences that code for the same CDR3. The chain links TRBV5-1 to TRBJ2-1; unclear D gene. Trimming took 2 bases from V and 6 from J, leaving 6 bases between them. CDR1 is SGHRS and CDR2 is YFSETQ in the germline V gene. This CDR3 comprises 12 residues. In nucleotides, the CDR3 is TGCGCCAGCAGCTTAGGCAGCAATGAGCAGTTCTTC. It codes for CASSLGSNEQFF. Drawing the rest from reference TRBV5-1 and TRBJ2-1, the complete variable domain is KAGVTQTPRYLIKTRGQQVTLSCSPISGHRSVSWYQQTPGQGLQFLFEYFSETQRNKGNFPGRFSGRQFSNSRSEMNVSTLELGDSALYLCASSLGSNEQFFGPGTRLTVL.

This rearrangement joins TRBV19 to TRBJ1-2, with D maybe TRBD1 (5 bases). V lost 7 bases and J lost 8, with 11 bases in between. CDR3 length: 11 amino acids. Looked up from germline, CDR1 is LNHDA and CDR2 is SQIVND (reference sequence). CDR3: CASTGGDGYTF. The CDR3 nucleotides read TGTGCCAGTACAGGAGGGGACGGCTACACCTTC.

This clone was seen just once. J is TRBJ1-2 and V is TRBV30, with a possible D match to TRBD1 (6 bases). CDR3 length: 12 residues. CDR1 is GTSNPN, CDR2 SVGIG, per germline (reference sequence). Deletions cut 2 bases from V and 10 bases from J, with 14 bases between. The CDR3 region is CAWSRDIYDYTF. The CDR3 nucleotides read TGTGCCTGGAGTAGGGACATTTACGACTACACCTTC.

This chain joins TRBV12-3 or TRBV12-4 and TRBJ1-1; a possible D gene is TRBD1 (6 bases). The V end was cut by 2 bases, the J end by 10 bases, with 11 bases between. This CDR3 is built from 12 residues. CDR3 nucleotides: TGTGCCAGCAGTTTAAATCAACAGGGAGCTTTCTTT. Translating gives CASSLNQQGAFF.

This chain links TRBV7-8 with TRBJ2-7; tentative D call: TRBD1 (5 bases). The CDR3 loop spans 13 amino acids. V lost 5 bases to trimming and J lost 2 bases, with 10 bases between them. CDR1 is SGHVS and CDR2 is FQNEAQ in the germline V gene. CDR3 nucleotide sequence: TGTGCCAGCAGCCAGGGTGCGGCCTACGAGCAGTACTTC. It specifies CASSQGAAYEQYF.

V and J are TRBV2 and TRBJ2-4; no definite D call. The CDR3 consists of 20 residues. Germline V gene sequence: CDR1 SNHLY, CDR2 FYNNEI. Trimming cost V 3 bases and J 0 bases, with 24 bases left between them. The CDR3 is CASSESPWKYDMLAKNIQYF. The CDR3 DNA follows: TGTGCCAGCAGTGAGTCCCCTTGGAAGTATGATATGTTAGCCAAAAACATTCAGTACTTC.

CDR3 sequence reads: CASSSQVSGAKNIQYF. In DNA, the CDR3 is TGTGCCAGCAGTTCACAGGTATCAGGAGCCAAAAACATTCAGTACTTC. The chain is built from TRBV6-5 and TRBJ2-4, with a weak D call TRBD1 (5 bases). The CDR3 consists of 16 residues. Trimming removed 4 bases at V and 0 bases at J, with 13 bases between. Germline assignment: CDR1 MNHEY and CDR2 SVGAGI.

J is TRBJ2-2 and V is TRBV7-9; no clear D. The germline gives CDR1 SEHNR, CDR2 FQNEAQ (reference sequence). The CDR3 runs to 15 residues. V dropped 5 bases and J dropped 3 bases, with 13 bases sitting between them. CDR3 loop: CASSLQEKHTGELFF. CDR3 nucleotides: TGTGCCAGCAGCCTGCAGGAAAAGCACACCGGGGAGCTGTTTTTT.

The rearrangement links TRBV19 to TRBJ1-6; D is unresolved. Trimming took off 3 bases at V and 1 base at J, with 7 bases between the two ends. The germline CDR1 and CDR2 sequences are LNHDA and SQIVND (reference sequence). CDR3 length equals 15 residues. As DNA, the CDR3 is TGTGCCAGTAGTATTGCACAGTCCTATAATTCACCCCTCCACTTT. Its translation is CASSIAQSYNSPLHF.